This T cell receptor (beta chain) was captured by sequencing in a study of human T cells and chemical hapten exposure. The CDR3 runs to 14 residues. The V and J ends lost 2 bases and 7 bases respectively, with 18 bases between them. The germline gives CDR1 GTSNPN, CDR2 SVGIG (reference sequence). In its sample, this clonotype was seen a few times. Time point defined: patch test 1, 2 weeks after DPC sensitization. The treatment denotes: therapeutic diphenylcyclopropenone sensitization with weekly scalp DPC. TCRdb re-called the RACE reads through MiXCR, storing one row per CDR3 protein. The sample comprises around 380,000 distinct CDR3 sequences, 4% to 5.5% of which are singletons, and about 2.1% rests with the top ten.

The sample in question was whole blood, obtained in connection with sensitization to the hapten diphenylcyclopropenone (DPC). This clonotype was sampled from a woman between 50 and 59 years old with alopecia areata. Some clones in this sample may be carry-over from other donors' samples. The chain has TRBV30 and TRBJ2-7; no definite D call. CDR3 nucleotides: TGTGCCTGGAGTTGGTCCCAGGCCCGGCTTGAGCAGTACTTC. This codes for CAWSWSQARLEQYF.